The rows below give T cell receptor beta chains drawn from one sample of a study of blood T cell repertoires in COVID-19. Sequenced by immunoSEQ multiplex PCR; TCRdb stores in-frame clones only, minus some. The top ten clones hold approximately 2.6% of a sample with over 200,000 clones, over 65% of them seen once. The sequenced material came from peripheral blood. These receptors came from a woman in her 70s with active or convalescent COVID-19. Each CDR3 is given with its conserved first and last residue. D genes are given only for firm matches. Clone sizes are given selectively: once, few, many, or a class where the clone is expanded.

CDR3 DNA | CDR3 protein | clone size | V gene | D gene | J gene | CDR3 length
TGTGCCAGCAGTTTACCCTCGAGGGAAAAACTGTTTTTT | CASSLPSREKLFF | . | TRBV28 | . | TRBJ1-4 | 13
TGTGCCAGCAGCTTGCCCGGGGGGACAACCTACGAGCAGTACTTC | CASSLPGGTTYEQYF | . | TRBV7-9 | . | TRBJ2-7 | 15
TGTGCCAGCAGCCAAGGCTCGGGAGTAGGCCAGCCCCAGCATTTT | CASSQGSGVGQPQHF | . | TRBV3-1/TRBV3-2 | . | TRBJ1-5 | 15
TGCGCCAGCAGCCCCCAAACAGGGTCTGGAGCTTTCTTT | CASSPQTGSGAFF | few | TRBV5-1 | . | TRBJ1-1 | 13
TGCGCCAGCAGCTTCTTACAGGGGCCCTACGAGCAGTACTTC | CASSFLQGPYEQYF | . | TRBV5-1 | TRBD1 | TRBJ2-7 | 14
TGTGCCAGCAGCGTTAGCGGGACACAAGAGACCCAGTACTTC | CASSVSGTQETQYF | . | TRBV9 | TRBD2 | TRBJ2-5 | 14
TGTGCCAGCAGTCCTCCCGGGACAGGGAGGGAGAACACTGAAGCTTTCTTT | CASSPPGTGRENTEAFF | . | TRBV27 | TRBD1 | TRBJ1-1 | 17
TGTGCCACCAGCAGAGATCAGGTTTCTGAGCAGTTCTTC | CATSRDQVSEQFF | . | TRBV15 | . | TRBJ2-1 | 13
TGCGCCAGCAGCTCAACTAGCGGGAGGGCCGAGGGGACCGGGGAGCTGTTTTTT | CASSSTSGRAEGTGELFF | . | TRBV5-1 | TRBD2 | TRBJ2-2 | 18
TGTGCCTGGAGTTTTAGCTGGTATTGCACCTTC | CAWSFSWYCTF | . | TRBV30 | . | TRBJ1-2 | 11
TGTGCCAGCAGCTTAACAGGGCCCTCCAACTACGAGCAGTACTTC | CASSLTGPSNYEQYF | . | TRBV7-8 | . | TRBJ2-7 | 15
TGTGCCAGCAGTTTGGGGAGTGATCGCGAGCAGTACTTC | CASSLGSDREQYF | . | TRBV12-3/TRBV12-4 | . | TRBJ2-7 | 13
TGTGCCAGCAGTCCTTACGGGACTAGAGGGTATAGTGAGCAGTTCTTC | CASSPYGTRGYSEQFF | . | TRBV27 | TRBD2 | TRBJ2-1 | 16
TGTGCCAGCACCTGGACTTTGGGAGGCTACACCTTC | CASTWTLGGYTF | . | TRBV2 | . | TRBJ1-2 | 12
TGTGCCAGCAGTCGCGGGGGGGTCTCTGGGGCCAACGTCCTGACTTTC | CASSRGGVSGANVLTF | . | TRBV6-2/TRBV6-3 | TRBD2 | TRBJ2-6 | 16
TGTGCCAGCAGCTTAGGGACAGGGCGGCTTTTCTATGGCTACACCTTC | CASSLGTGRLFYGYTF | . | TRBV7-9 | TRBD1 | TRBJ1-2 | 16
TGTGCCAGTAGTATAGAACCCTGGACAGGGGCGGGGGGTGAGCAGTTCTTC | CASSIEPWTGAGGEQFF | . | TRBV19 | . | TRBJ2-1 | 17
TGTGCCAGCAGCGTAGCTGCGGGAGTGATCGCCGGGGAGCTGTTTTTT | CASSVAAGVIAGELFF | . | TRBV9 | TRBD2 | TRBJ2-2 | 16
TGCGCCAGCTCCGGACTAGCGGGGGGATATGGAAACGAGCAGTACTTC | CASSGLAGGYGNEQYF | . | TRBV5-1 | TRBD2 | TRBJ2-7 | 16
TGTGCCAGCAGCCAGGGTGATGCGAATGAAAAACTGTTTTTT | CASSQGDANEKLFF | . | TRBV6-5 | . | TRBJ1-4 | 14
TGTGCCAGCAGCCCGGGACTAGCGGGAGGGCTCTCCTACGAGCAGTACTTC | CASSPGLAGGLSYEQYF | . | TRBV7-6 | TRBD2 | TRBJ2-7 | 17
TGTGCCAGCAGCCCTTATACAGGGCAGGAGCAGTACTTC | CASSPYTGQEQYF | few | TRBV3-1/TRBV3-2 | . | TRBJ2-7 | 13
TGTGCCAGCAGGCGGGACGTGCAAGAGACCCAGTACTTC | CASRRDVQETQYF | . | TRBV25-1 | . | TRBJ2-5 | 13
TGTGCCAGCAGCGCCACAGGGGGAAGGGGTTCACCCCTCCACTTT | CASSATGGRGSPLHF | . | TRBV2 | TRBD1 | TRBJ1-6 | 15
TGTGCCAGCAGCTCTGGACAGGGTGGTGGAGAGACCCAGTACTTC | CASSSGQGGGETQYF | . | TRBV5-4 | TRBD1 | TRBJ2-5 | 15
TGTGCCAGCTCACCAATGAACCGGGGACTTGGGGAGCCCCAGCATTTT | CASSPMNRGLGEPQHF | . | TRBV18 | . | TRBJ1-5 | 16
TGTGCCAGCAGCTTGGTGTCGGGGGGGCAAAACATTCAGTACTTC | CASSLVSGGQNIQYF | . | TRBV5-4 | TRBD2 | TRBJ2-4 | 15
TGCGCCAGCAGCCCAAGGGACAGGGGAACTGAAGCTTTCTTT | CASSPRDRGTEAFF | . | TRBV5-1 | TRBD1 | TRBJ1-1 | 14
TGTGCCAGCAGTGGACAGGGGTTAGGCGAAGCTTTCTTT | CASSGQGLGEAFF | . | TRBV2 | TRBD1 | TRBJ1-1 | 13
TGTGCCAGCAGCTTAGCAGGCGCGGGGGTATACATTCAGTACTTC | CASSLAGAGVYIQYF | . | TRBV7-8 | TRBD2 | TRBJ2-4 | 15
TGTGCCAGCAGTGACCCGACTAGCGGGGGCCCTCCCTACAATGAGCAGTTCTTC | CASSDPTSGGPPYNEQFF | . | TRBV2 | TRBD2 | TRBJ2-1 | 18
TGTGCCAGTCTACAGGGCCCCCACTACAATGAGCAGTTCTTC | CASLQGPHYNEQFF | . | TRBV19 | . | TRBJ2-1 | 14
TGTGCCAGCAGCGAGTTGGACACTAACACTGAAGCTTTCTTT | CASSELDTNTEAFF | . | TRBV2 | . | TRBJ1-1 | 14